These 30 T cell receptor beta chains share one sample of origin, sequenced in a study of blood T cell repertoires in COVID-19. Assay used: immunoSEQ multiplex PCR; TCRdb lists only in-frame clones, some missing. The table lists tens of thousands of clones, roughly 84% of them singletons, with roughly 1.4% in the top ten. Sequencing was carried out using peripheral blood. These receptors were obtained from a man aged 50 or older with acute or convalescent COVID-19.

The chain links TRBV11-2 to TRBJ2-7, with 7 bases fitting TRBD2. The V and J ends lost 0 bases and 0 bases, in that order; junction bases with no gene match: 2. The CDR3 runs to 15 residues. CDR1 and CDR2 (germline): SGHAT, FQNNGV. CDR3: CASSLEGGTSYEQYF. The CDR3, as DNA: TGTGCCAGCAGCTTAGAGGGGGGGACCTCCTACGAGCAGTACTTC.

The CDR3 region has the DNA TGTGCCAGTAAGAGCGGTTTAGAGACCCAGTACTTC. Translated, it gives CASKSGLETQYF. The rearrangement joins TRBV19 to TRBJ2-5; D might be TRBD2 (5 bases). The germline V gene has CDR1 LNHDA and CDR2 SQIVND (reference sequence). This CDR3 region has 12 residues. V lost 7 bases, J lost 4 bases, and 10 bases lay in between. Together with reference TRBV19 and TRBJ2-5, the CDR3 gives the full variable domain: DGGITQSPKYLFRKEGQNVTLSCEQNLNHDAMYWYRQDPGQGLRLIYYSQIVNDFQKGDIAEGYSVSREKKESFPLTVTSAQKNPTAFYLCASKSGLETQYFGPGTRLLVL.

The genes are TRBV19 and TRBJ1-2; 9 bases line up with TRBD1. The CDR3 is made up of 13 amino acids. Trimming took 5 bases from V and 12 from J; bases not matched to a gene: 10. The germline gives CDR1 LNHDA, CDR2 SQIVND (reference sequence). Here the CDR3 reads CASSSTGGARDTF. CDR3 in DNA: TGTGCCAGTAGTTCAACAGGGGGCGCGAGGGACACCTTC.

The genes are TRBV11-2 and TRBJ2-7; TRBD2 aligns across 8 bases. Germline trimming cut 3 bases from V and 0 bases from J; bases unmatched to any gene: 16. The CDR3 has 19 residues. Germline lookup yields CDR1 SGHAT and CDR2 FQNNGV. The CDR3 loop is CASSFFTSGTRQSSYEQYF. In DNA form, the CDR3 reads TGTGCCAGCAGCTTTTTCACTAGCGGTACTAGACAGAGCTCCTACGAGCAGTACTTC.

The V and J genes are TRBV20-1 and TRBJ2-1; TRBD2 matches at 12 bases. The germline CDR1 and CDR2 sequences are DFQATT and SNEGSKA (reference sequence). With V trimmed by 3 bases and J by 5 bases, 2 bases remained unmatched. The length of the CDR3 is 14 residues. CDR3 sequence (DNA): TGCAGTGCTAGTTGGACTAGCGGGAACAATGAGCAGTTCTTC. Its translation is CSASWTSGNNEQFF.

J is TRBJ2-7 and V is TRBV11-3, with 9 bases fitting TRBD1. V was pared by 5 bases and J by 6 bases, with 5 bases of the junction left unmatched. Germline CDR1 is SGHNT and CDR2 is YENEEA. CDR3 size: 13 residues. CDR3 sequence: CASSKGTGFEQYF. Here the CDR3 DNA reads TGTGCCAGCAGCAAGGGGACAGGGTTCGAGCAGTACTTC.

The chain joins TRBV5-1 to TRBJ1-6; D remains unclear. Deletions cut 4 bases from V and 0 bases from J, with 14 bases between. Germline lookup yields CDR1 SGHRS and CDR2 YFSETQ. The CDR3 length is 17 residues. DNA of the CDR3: TGCGCCAGCAGCGATGAAGGACTCCACTCCTATAATTCACCCCTCCACTTT. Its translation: CASSDEGLHSYNSPLHF.

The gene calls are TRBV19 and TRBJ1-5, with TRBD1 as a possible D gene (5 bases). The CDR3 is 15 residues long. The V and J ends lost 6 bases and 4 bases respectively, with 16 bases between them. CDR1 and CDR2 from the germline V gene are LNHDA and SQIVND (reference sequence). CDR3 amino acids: CASSREGPPNQPQHF. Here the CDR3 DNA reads TGTGCCAGTAGCCGGGAGGGACCGCCAAATCAGCCCCAGCATTTT. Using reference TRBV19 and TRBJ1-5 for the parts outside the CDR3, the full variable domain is DGGITQSPKYLFRKEGQNVTLSCEQNLNHDAMYWYRQDPGQGLRLIYYSQIVNDFQKGDIAEGYSVSREKKESFPLTVTSAQKNPTAFYLCASSREGPPNQPQHFGDGTRLSIL.

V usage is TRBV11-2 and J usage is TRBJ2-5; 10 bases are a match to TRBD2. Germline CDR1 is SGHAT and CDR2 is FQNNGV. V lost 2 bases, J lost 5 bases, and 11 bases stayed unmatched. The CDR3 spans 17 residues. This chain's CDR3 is CASSLYQRGGVYETQYF. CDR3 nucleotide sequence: TGTGCCAGCAGCTTATATCAGCGGGGGGGCGTTTATGAGACCCAGTACTTC.

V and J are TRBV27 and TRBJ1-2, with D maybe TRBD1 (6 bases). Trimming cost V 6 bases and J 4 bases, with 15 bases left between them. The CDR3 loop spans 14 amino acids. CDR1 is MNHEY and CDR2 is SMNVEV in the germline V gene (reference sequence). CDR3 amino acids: CASSSSGQTYGYTF. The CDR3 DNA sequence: TGTGCCAGCAGCTCTTCCGGACAGACCTATGGCTACACCTTC.

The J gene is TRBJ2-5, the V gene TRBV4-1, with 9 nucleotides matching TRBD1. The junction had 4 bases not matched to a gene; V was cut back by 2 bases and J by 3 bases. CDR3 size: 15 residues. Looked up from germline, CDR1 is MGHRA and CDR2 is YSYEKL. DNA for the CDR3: TGCGCCAGCAGCCAACCCCGGGACAGGGAAGAGACCCAGTACTTC. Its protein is CASSQPRDREETQYF.

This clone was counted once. The CDR3 loop is CASSNQGLNEQFF. CDR3 DNA: TGTGCCAGCAGCAATCAGGGTCTCAATGAGCAGTTCTTC. This sequence joins TRBV11-2 and TRBJ2-1, with D perhaps TRBD1 (5 bases). V was pared by 5 bases and J by 6 bases, with 11 bases between. Germline V lookup: CDR1 SGHAT, CDR2 FQNNGV. There are 13 residues in the CDR3. Complete variable domain (other parts from reference TRBV11-2 and TRBJ2-1): EAGVAQSPRYKIIEKRQSVAFWCNPISGHATLYWYQQILGQGPKLLIQFQNNGVVDDSQLPKDRFSAERLKGVDSTLKIQPAKLEDSAVYLCASSNQGLNEQFFGPGTRLTVL.

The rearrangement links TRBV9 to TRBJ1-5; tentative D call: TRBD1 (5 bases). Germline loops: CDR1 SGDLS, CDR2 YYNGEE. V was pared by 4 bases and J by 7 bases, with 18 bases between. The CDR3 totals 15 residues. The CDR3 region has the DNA TGTGCCAGCAGCCCGAGTAACACCCAGGGACAGCCCCAGCATTTT. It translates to CASSPSNTQGQPQHF.

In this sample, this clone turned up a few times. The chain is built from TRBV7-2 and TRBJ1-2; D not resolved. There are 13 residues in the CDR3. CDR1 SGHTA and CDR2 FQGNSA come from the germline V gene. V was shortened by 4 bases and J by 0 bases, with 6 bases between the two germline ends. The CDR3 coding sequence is TGTGCCAGCAGCTCCAGGCCTAACTATGGCTACACCTTC. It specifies CASSSRPNYGYTF.

CDR3 region: CAWARGQGKFRGTNEKLFF. The CDR3 nucleotides read TGTGCCTGGGCGAGAGGTCAGGGTAAATTTCGCGGAACTAATGAAAAACTGTTTTTT. The J gene is TRBJ1-4, the V gene TRBV30; maybe TRBD1 (5 bases). The CDR3 runs 19 residues. The germline V and J ends were trimmed by 5 bases and 1 base, with 26 bases remaining between them. The germline V gene has CDR1 GTSNPN and CDR2 SVGIG (reference sequence).

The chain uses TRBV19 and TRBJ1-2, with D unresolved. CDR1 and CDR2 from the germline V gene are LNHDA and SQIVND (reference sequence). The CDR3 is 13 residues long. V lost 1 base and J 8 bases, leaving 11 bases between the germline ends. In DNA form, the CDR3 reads TGTGCCAGTAGTATAGTGTCGGGGTCCGGCTACACCTTC. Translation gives CASSIVSGSGYTF.

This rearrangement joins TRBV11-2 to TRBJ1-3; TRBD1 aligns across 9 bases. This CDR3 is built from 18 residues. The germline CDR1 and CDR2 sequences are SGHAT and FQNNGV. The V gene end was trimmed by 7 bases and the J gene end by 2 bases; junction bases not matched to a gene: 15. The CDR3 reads CASIDRQGELKAGNTIYF. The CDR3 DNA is TGTGCCAGCATCGATCGACAGGGGGAACTTAAAGCTGGAAACACCATATATTTT.

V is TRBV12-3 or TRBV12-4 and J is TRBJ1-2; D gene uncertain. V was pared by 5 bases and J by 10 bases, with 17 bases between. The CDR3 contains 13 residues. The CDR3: CASSPGLDPNYTF. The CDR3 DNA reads TGTGCCAGCAGTCCCGGACTCGACCCGAACTACACCTTC.

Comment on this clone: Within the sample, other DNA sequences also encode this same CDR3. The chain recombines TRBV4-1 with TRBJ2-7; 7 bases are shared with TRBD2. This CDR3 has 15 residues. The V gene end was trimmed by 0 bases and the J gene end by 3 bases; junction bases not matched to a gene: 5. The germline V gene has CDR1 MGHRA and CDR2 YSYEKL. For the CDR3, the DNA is TGCGCCAGCAGCCAAGAAGCGGGACGGAACTACGAGCAGTACTTC. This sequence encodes CASSQEAGRNYEQYF.

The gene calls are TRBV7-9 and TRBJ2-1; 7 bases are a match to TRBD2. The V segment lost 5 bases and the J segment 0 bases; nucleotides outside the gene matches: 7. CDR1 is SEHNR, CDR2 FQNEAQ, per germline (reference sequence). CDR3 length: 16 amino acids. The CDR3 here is CASSLGEGPSYNEQFF. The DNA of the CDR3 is TGTGCCAGCAGCCTTGGGGAGGGACCCTCCTACAATGAGCAGTTCTTC.

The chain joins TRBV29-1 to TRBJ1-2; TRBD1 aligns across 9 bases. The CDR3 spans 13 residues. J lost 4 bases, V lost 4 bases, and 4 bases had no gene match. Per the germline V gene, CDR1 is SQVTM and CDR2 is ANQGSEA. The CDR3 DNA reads TGCAGCGTTGGGACAGGGGAAACCTATGGCTACACCTTC. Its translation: CSVGTGETYGYTF. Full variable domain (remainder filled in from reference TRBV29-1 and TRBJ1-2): SAVISQKPSRDICQRGTSLTIQCQVDSQVTMMFWYRQQPGQSLTLIATANQGSEATYESGFVIDKFPISRPNLTFSTLTVSNMSPEDSSIYLCSVGTGETYGYTFGSGTRLTVV.

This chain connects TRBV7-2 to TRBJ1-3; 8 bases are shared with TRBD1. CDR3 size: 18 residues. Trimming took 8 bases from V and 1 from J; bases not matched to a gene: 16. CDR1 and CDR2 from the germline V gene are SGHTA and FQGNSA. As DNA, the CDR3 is TGTGCCAGCGGCTGGGGGACAGGCGTTACTGATTCTGGAAACACCATATATTTT. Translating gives CASGWGTGVTDSGNTIYF.

For the CDR3, the DNA is TGTGCCAGCACCCTGGGACAGGCACTTTCCTACGAGCAGTACTTC. This codes for CASTLGQALSYEQYF. The chain joins TRBV7-2 to TRBJ2-7, with 8 nucleotides matching TRBD1. Germline V gene lookup returns CDR1 SGHTA and CDR2 FQGNSA. The CDR3 has 15 amino acids. Trimming took 7 bases from V and 1 from J; bases not matched to a gene: 9. The variable domain in full, with the rest retrieved from reference TRBV7-2 and TRBJ2-7, is GAGVSQSPSNKVTEKGKDVELRCDPISGHTALYWYRQSLGQGLEFLIYFQGNSAPDKSGLPSDRFSAERTGGSVSTLTIQRTQQEDSAVYLCASTLGQALSYEQYFGPGTRLTVT.

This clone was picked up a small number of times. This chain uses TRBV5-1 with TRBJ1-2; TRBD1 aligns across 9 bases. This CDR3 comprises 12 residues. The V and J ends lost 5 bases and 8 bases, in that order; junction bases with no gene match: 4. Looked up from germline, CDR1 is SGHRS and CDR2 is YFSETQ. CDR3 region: CASRTGTGGYTF. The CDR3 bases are TGCGCCAGCAGGACCGGGACAGGGGGCTACACCTTC.

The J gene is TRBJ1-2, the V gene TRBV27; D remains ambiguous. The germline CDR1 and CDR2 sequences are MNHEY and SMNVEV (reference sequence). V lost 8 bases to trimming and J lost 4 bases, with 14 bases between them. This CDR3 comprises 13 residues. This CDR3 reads CASGLTEGYGYTF. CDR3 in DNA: TGTGCCAGCGGGTTGACTGAAGGCTATGGCTACACCTTC.

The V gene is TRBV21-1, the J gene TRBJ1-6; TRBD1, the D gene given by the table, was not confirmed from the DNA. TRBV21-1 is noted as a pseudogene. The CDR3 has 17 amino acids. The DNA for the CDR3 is TGTGCCAGCAGCAAAAAATGGAGACAGCCATATAATTCACCCCTCCACTTT. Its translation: CASSKKWRQPYNSPLHF.

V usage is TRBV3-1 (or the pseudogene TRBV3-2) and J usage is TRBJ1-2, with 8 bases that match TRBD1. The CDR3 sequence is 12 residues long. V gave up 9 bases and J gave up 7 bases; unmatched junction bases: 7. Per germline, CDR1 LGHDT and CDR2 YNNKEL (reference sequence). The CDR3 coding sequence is TGTGCCAGTTCAGGGGGCGCCGGTGGCTACACCTTC. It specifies CASSGGAGGYTF.

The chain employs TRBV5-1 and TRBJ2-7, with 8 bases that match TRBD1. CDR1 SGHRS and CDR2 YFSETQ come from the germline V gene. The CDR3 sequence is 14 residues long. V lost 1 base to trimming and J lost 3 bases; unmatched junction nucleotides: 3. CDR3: CASSLSGTGYEQYF. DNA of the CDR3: TGCGCCAGCAGCTTGTCCGGGACAGGCTACGAGCAGTACTTC.

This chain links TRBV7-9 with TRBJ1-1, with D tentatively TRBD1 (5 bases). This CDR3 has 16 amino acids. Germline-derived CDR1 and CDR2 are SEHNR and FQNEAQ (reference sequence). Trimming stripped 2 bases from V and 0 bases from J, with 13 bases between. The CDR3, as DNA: TGTGCCAGCAGCTTAAGTCGACACAGGATGAACACTGAAGCTTTCTTT. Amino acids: CASSLSRHRMNTEAFF. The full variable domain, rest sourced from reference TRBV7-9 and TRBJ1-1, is DTGVSQNPRHKITKRGQNVTFRCDPISEHNRLYWYRQTLGQGPEFLTYFQNEAQLEKSRLLSDRFSAERPKGSFSTLEIQRTEQGDSAMYLCASSLSRHRMNTEAFFGQGTRLTVV.

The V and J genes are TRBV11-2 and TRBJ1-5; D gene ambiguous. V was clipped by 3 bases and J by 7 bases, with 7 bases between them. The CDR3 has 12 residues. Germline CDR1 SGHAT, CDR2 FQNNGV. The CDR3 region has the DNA TGTGCCAGCAGCTTGACTGGACAGCCCCAGCATTTT. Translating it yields CASSLTGQPQHF.